Below are 10 T cell receptor beta chains sequenced from a single sample in a study of shared clonotypes between healthy human individuals. Clones were sequenced by immunoSEQ multiplex PCR, and TCRdb holds only the in-frame ones, with some missing. The table shows 2,500,000 or so clones, with over 85% occurring only once. Sequenced material: naive CD4+ T cells from PBMCs. Specified subset: CD45RA+ positively selected. All receptors come from a man younger than 30 in good health. Some clones in this sample may be carry-over from other donors' samples.

The V and J genes are TRBV4-1 and TRBJ2-1; D remains unclear. CDR3 length: 17 residues. Trimming left V 1 base short and J 0 bases short, with 13 bases between. Germline loops: CDR1 MGHRA, CDR2 YSYEKL. CDR3 residues: CASSQVPTRRSYNEQFF. The CDR3 DNA sequence: TGCGCCAGCAGCCAAGTTCCCACCAGGCGCTCCTACAATGAGCAGTTCTTC.

The gene calls are TRBV28 and TRBJ2-1; 11 nucleotides match TRBD2. Per the germline V gene, CDR1 is MDHEN and CDR2 is SYDVKM. The CDR3 loop spans 15 amino acids. J gave up 7 bases and V 6 bases, and 8 bases lay outside the gene matches. CDR3 DNA sequence: TGTGCCAGCAGGTATCCGGGACTAGCGGAAAATGAGCAGTTCTTC. Translation gives CASRYPGLAENEQFF.

V gene TRBV5-5 combines with J gene TRBJ2-6; D is undetermined. The V gene's germline CDR1 is SGHKS and CDR2 YYEKEE (reference sequence). V was trimmed by 5 bases and J by 1 base, leaving 19 bases between them. This CDR3 contains 18 residues. This chain's CDR3 is CASSSGWTYASGANVLTF. The CDR3 DNA sequence: TGTGCCAGCAGTTCTGGGTGGACCTATGCTTCTGGGGCCAACGTCCTGACTTTC.

This rearrangement joins TRBV5-1 to TRBJ2-5; D tentatively fits TRBD1 or TRBD2 (5 bases each). The CDR3 totals 12 residues. With 7 bases removed from V and 4 bases from J, the gap between germline ends came to 11 bases. The germline CDR1 and CDR2 sequences are SGHRS and YFSETQ. This CDR3 is CASGPGGETQYF. The DNA for the CDR3 is TGCGCCAGCGGACCTGGGGGAGAGACCCAGTACTTC.

This clone appeared once. The J gene is TRBJ1-2, the V gene TRBV6-1; D unresolved. V was pared by 3 bases and J by 7 bases, with 15 bases between. The germline gives CDR1 MNHNS, CDR2 SASEGT. The CDR3 has 14 amino acids. The CDR3 region has the DNA TGTGCCAGCAGTGACAAGCGGAACGGGTCTGGCTACACCTTC. It yields the protein CASSDKRNGSGYTF.

The CDR3 DNA sequence: TGCGCCAGCAGCTCGGGGGTCAGAGGAACTGAAGCTTTCTTT. Amino acids: CASSSGVRGTEAFF. The V gene is TRBV5-1, the J gene TRBJ1-1; the D gene is possibly TRBD1 (5 bases). The CDR3 totals 14 residues. V was pared by 3 bases and J by 5 bases, with 14 bases between. Looked up from germline, CDR1 is SGHRS and CDR2 is YFSETQ.

The chain uses TRBV28 and TRBJ2-2; D gene unclear. This CDR3 has 15 amino acids. Trimming took off 3 bases at V and 3 bases at J, with 11 bases between the two ends. Germline V gene lookup returns CDR1 MDHEN and CDR2 SYDVKM. In nucleotides, the CDR3 is TGTGCCAGCAGTTTCCTTCGGGTTCACACCGGGGAGCTGTTTTTT. It codes for CASSFLRVHTGELFF.

Details on this clone: Different DNA sequences within this sample yield the same CDR3. CDR3 DNA: TGTGCCAGCAGCCGGGGACAGAGCTACAATGAGCAGTTCTTC. This encodes CASSRGQSYNEQFF. The rearrangement uses TRBV7-9 and TRBJ2-1; 7 nucleotides match TRBD1. Trimming removed 5 bases from V and 3 bases from J; junction bases left unmatched: 4. This CDR3 comprises 14 residues. CDR1 and CDR2 from the germline V gene are SEHNR and FQNEAQ (reference sequence).

The rearrangement links TRBV11-3 to TRBJ2-7, with 12 bases lining up with TRBD2. The CDR3 is 16 residues long. Germline V gene lookup returns CDR1 SGHNT and CDR2 YENEEA. J gave up 6 bases and V 1 base, and 7 bases lay outside the gene matches. The chain's CDR3 is CASSLGLAGGPREQYF. DNA of the CDR3: TGTGCCAGCAGCTTAGGTCTAGCGGGAGGGCCTCGCGAGCAGTACTTC.

Details on this clone: This sample includes further DNA sequences coding for the same CDR3. The V and J genes are TRBV6-5 and TRBJ2-7; D is unresolved. Trimming stripped 3 bases from V and 1 base from J, with 10 bases between. The CDR3 contains 14 residues. Germline V gene sequence: CDR1 MNHEY, CDR2 SVGAGI. The CDR3 loop reads CASSYNAASYEQYF. The CDR3 nucleotides read TGTGCCAGCAGTTATAACGCGGCTTCCTACGAGCAGTACTTC.